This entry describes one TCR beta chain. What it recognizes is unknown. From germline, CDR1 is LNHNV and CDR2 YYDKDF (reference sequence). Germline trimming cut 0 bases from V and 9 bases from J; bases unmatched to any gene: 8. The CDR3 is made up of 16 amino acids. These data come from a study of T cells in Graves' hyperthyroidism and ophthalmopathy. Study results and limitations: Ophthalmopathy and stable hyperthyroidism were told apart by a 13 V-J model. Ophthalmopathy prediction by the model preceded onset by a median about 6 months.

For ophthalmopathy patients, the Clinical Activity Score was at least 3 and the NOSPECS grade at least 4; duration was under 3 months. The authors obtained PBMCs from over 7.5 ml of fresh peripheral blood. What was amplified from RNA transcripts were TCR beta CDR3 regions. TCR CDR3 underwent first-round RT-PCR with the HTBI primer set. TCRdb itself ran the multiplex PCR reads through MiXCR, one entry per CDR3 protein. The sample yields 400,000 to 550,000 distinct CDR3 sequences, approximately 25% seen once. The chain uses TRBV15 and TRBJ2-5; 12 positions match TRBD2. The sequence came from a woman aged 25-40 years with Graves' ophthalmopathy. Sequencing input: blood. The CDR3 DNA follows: TGTGCCACCAGCAGAGAGCCTAGCGGGAGGGGGTGGGCCCAGTACTTC. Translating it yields CATSREPSGRGWAQYF.